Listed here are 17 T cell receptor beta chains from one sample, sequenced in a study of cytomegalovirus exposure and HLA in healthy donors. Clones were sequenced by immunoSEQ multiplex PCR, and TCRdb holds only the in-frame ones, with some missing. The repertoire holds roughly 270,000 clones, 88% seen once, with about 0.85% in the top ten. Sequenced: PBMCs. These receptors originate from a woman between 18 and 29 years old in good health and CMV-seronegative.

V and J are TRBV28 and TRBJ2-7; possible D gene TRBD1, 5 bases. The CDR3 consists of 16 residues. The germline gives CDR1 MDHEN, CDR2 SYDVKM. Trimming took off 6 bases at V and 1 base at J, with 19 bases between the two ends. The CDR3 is CASSFLGAGSSYEQYF. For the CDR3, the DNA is TGTGCCAGCAGCTTCCTTGGGGCCGGCAGTTCCTACGAGCAGTACTTC.

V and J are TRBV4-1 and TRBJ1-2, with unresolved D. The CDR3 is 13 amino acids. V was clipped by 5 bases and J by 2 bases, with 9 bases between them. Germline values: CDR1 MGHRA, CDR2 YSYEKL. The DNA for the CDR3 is TGCGCCAGCAGCTCGGGTGGGAACTATGGCTACACCTTC. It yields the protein CASSSGGNYGYTF.

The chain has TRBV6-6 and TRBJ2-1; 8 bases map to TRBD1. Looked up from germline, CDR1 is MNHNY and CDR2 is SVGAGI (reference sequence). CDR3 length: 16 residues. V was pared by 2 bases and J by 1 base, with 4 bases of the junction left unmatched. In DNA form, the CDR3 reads TGTGCCAGCAGTTACAGACGGGACAGGTCCTACAATGAGCAGTTCTTC. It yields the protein CASSYRRDRSYNEQFF.

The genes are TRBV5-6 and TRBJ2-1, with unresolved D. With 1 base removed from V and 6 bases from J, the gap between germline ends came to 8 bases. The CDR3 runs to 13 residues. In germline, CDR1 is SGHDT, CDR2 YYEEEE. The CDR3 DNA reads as TGTGCCAGCAGCTTGAACTTGGTCAATGAGCAGTTCTTC. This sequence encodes CASSLNLVNEQFF.

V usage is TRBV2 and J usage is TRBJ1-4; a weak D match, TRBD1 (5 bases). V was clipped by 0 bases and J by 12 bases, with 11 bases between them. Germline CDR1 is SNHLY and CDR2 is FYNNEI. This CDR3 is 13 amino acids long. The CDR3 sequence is CASSEAGEGELFF. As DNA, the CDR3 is TGTGCCAGCAGTGAAGCAGGGGAAGGGGAACTGTTTTTT.

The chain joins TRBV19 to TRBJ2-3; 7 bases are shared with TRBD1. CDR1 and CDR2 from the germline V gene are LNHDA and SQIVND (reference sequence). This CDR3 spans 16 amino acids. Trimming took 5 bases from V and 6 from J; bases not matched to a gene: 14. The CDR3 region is CASSHRQGLSYDTQYF. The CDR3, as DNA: TGTGCCAGTAGTCATAGACAGGGTCTCTCGTACGATACGCAGTATTTT.

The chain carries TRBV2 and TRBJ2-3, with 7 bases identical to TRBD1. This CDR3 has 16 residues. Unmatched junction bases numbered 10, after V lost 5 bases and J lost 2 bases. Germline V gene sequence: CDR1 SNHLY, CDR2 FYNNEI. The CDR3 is CASSFTGTANTDTQYF. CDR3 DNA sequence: TGTGCCAGCAGTTTTACCGGGACAGCTAACACAGATACGCAGTATTTT.

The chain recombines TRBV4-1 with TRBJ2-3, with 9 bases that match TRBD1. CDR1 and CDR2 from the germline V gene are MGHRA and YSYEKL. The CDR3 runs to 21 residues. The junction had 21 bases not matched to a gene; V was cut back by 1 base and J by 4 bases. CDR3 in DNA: TGCGCCAGCAGCCAAGCGGGTCTGGAACAGGGGGCCGTGGGCAGCGCAGATACGCAGTATTTT. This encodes CASSQAGLEQGAVGSADTQYF.

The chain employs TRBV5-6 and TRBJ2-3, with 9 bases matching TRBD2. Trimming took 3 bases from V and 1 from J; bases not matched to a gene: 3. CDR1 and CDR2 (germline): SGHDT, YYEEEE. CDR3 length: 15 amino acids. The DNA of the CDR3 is TGTGCCAGCAGCTCAAGACTAGCGGGCACAGATACGCAGTATTTT. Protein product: CASSSRLAGTDTQYF.

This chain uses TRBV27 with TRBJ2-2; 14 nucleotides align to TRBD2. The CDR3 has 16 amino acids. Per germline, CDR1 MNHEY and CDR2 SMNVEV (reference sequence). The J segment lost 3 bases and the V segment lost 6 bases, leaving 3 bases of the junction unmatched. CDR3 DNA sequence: TGTGCCAGCAGCCCGGGACTAGCGGGGGACACCGGGGAGCTGTTTTTT. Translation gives CASSPGLAGDTGELFF.

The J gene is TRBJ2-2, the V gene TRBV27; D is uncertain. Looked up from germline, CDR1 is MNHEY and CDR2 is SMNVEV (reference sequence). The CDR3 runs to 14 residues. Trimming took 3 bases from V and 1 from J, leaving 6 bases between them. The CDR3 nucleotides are TGTGCCAGCAGTTTCCCCCAGAACACCGGGGAGCTGTTTTTT. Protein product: CASSFPQNTGELFF.

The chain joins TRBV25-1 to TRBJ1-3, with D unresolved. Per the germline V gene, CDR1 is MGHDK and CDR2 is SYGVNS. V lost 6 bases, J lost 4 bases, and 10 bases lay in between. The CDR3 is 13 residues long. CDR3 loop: CASRPAGGNTIYF. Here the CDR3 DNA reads TGTGCCAGCAGGCCCGCGGGCGGAAACACCATATATTTT. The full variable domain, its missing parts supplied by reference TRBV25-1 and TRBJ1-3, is EADIYQTPRYLVIGTGKKITLECSQTMGHDKMYWYQQDPGMELHLIHYSYGVNSTEKGDLSSESTVSRIRTEHFPLTLESARPSHTSQYLCASRPAGGNTIYFGEGSWLTVV.

The CDR3 loop reads CASSAQGAYTGELFF. As DNA, the CDR3 is TGTGCCAGCAGTGCCCAAGGAGCGTACACCGGGGAGCTGTTTTTT. The V gene is TRBV25-1, the J gene TRBJ2-2; no clear D. V lost 4 bases and J 3 bases, leaving 12 bases between the germline ends. The germline V gene encodes CDR1 MGHDK and CDR2 SYGVNS. CDR3 length: 15 residues.

In DNA form, the CDR3 reads TGTGCCAGCAGTTTCCCGACAGGTCCCTACGAGCAGTACTTC. Its protein is CASSFPTGPYEQYF. The chain recombines TRBV28 with TRBJ2-7, with D possibly matching TRBD1 (6 bases). There are 14 residues in the CDR3. Trimming left V 3 bases short and J 2 bases short, with 11 bases between. The germline CDR1 and CDR2 sequences are MDHEN and SYDVKM.

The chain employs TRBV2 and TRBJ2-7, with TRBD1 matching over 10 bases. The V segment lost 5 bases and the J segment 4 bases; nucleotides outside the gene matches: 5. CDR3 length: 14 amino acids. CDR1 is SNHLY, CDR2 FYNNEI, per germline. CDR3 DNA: TGTGCCAGCAGTCGGGAGGGACAGGGGTACGAGCAGTACTTC. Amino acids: CASSREGQGYEQYF.

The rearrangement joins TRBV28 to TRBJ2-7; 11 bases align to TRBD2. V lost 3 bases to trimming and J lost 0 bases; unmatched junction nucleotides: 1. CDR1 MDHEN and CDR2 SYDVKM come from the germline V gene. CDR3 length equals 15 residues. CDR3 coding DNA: TGTGCCAGCAGTTTCACTAGCGGGAGCTCCTACGAGCAGTACTTC. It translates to CASSFTSGSSYEQYF.

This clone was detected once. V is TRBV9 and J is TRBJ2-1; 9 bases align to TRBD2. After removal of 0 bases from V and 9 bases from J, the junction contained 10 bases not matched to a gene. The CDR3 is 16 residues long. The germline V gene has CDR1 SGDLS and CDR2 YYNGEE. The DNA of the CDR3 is TGTGCCAGCAGCGTAGCTTTAGCGGGAGTGGGGGGTGAGCAGTTCTTC. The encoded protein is CASSVALAGVGGEQFF.